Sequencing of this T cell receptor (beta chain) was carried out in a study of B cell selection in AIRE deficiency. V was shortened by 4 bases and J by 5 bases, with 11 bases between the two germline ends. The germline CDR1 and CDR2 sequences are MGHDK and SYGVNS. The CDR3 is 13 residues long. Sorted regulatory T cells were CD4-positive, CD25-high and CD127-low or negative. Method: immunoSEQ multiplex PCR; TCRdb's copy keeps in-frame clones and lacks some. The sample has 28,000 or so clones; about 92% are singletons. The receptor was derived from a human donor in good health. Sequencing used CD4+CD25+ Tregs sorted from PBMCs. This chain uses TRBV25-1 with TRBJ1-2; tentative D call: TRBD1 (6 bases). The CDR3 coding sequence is TGTGCCAGCAGTGGGGGGGCTTCATATGGCTACACCTTC. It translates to CASSGGASYGYTF.